A single T cell receptor (beta chain) is shown here with its context. Losses at the gene ends were 4 bases for V and 3 bases for J; bases not matched to a gene: 8. CDR3 length: 16 amino acids. Germline V lookup: CDR1 MNHNS, CDR2 SASEGT. This sample was included in a study of blood T cell repertoires in COVID-19. Overall study: T cells, B-cell-depleted T cells, or PBMCs provided the cDNA or gDNA that served as material.

Study processing details: Using reference gene primer amplification, nucleated cell counts were estimated. Method: immunoSEQ multiplex PCR; TCRdb's copy keeps in-frame clones and lacks some. V and J calls and clone size come straight from that table; D and trimming were deduced from the DNA. The sample shows roughly 63,000 clones, roughly 85% of them seen only once. The rearrangement uses TRBV6-1 and TRBJ2-3; 9 bases agree with TRBD2. The TCR sequence derives from a human donor in a cohort sampled during active COVID-19. Input material: peripheral blood. The CDR3 DNA sequence: TGTGCCAGCAGTGCCTCTCTAGCGGGGAATACAGATACGCAGTATTTT. This encodes CASSASLAGNTDTQYF.